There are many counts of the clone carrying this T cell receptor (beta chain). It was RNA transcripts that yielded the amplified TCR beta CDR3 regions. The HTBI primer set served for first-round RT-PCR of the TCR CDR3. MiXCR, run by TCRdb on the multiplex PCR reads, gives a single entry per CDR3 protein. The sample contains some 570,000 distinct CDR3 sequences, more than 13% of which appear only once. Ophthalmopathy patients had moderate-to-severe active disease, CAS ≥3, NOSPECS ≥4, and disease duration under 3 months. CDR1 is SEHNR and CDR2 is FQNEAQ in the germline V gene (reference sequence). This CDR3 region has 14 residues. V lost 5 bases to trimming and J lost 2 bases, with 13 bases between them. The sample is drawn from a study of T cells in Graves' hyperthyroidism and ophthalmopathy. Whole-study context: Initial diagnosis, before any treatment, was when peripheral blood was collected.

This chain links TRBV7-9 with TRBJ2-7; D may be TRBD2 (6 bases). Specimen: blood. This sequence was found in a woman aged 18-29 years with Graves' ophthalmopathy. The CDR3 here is CASSPSGSPYEQYF. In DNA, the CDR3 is TGTGCCAGCAGCCCCTCCGGGAGCCCCTACGAGCAGTACTTC.